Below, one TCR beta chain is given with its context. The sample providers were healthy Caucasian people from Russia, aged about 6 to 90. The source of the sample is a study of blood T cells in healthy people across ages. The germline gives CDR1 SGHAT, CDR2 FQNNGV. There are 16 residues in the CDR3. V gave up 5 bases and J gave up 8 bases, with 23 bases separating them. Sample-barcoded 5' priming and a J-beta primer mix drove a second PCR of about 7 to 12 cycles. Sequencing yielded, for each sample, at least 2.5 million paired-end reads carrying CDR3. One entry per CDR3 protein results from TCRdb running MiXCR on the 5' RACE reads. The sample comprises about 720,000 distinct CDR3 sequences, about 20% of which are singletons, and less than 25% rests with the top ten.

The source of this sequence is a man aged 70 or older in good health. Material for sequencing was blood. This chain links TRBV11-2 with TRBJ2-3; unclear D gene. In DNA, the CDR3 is TGTGCCAGCAGCGTCAAGGTGGGAAGAGCACAAGGTACGCAGTATTTT. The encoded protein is CASSVKVGRAQGTQYF.